This T cell receptor (delta chain) is from a study of human gamma delta and Vdelta1 T cells listed by TCRdb under 2018. Some background on the complete study: Delta One T cells, Vd1+ gamma-delta T cells, were investigated in the study as cytotoxic effectors against acute myeloid leukemia.

Results and caveats for the whole study, not just this receptor: Delta One T cells were reported to be polyclonal and to show broad cytotoxic targeting of acute myeloid leukemia.

As regards this clone: It has no known antigen specificity. No base quality information exists; no much larger clone differs at one position.

Libraries came from PCR. Instrument on record: Illumina MiSeq. TCRdb processed the public reads again with the CATT caller, after which rows with matching DNA were combined. This sample has roughly 6,000 delta-chain clones in its table, and roughly 40% of those were observed once. The ten largest clones take up roughly 9% of the sample. The germline V and J ends show losses of 3 bases and 0 bases respectively, and no gene match explains 15 bases of the junction. The CDR3 runs 19 residues from the cysteine to the phenylalanine. Of the read, only the CDR3 DNA is kept; its 57 bases are in frame from base 1. In the germline V gene, CDR1 corresponds to TSWWSYY and CDR2 to QGS.

The source of this sequence is a human donor in good health. The rearrangement joined TRDV1 to TRDJ1; TRDD3 lines up with 8 middle nucleotides. Sequencing was done on a sample of Vdelta1 gamma-delta T cells from blood grown in culture (DOT cells). The intended sense of this specimen's cell subset or site label: Delta One T cells, in vitro expanded/differentiated Vd1+ gamma-delta T cells. The CDR3: CALGDYGTSLGDYTDKLIF. The sequenced DNA is TGTGCTCTTGGGGACTACGGAACTAGTCTGGGGGACTACACCGATAAACTCATCTTT.